The next 19 T cell receptor beta chains were all read from a single sample in a study of cytomegalovirus exposure and HLA in healthy donors. Repertoires were generated with immunoSEQ multiplex PCR, while TCRdb's copy carries only in-frame clones and drops some. The table lists around 260,000 clones, 90% of them singletons, with under 4% in the top ten. Sequencing input: PBMCs. These receptors originate from a woman aged 30 to 39 in good health and CMV-seronegative.

Remarks on this clone: Other DNA sequences in this sample translate to the same CDR3. The V gene is TRBV7-2, the J gene TRBJ2-2; D gene uncertain. The CDR3 loop spans 14 amino acids. The germline V gene encodes CDR1 SGHTA and CDR2 FQGNSA. Trimming took off 1 base at V and 1 base at J, with 4 bases between the two ends. CDR3 loop: CASSLGLNTGELFF. CDR3 sequence (DNA): TGTGCCAGCAGCTTAGGGCTGAACACCGGGGAGCTGTTTTTT.

The chain uses TRBV28 and TRBJ2-5; D is possibly TRBD1 or TRBD2 (5 bases each). V dropped 7 bases and J dropped 4 bases, with 19 bases sitting between them. The CDR3 totals 15 residues. CDR1 MDHEN and CDR2 SYDVKM come from the germline V gene. The CDR3: CASIDGTYARETQYF. The CDR3 DNA is TGTGCCAGCATCGACGGGACGTACGCCAGAGAGACCCAGTACTTC.

This clone is a singleton in its sample. The rearrangement links TRBV2 to TRBJ2-7, with 8 bases matching TRBD1. This CDR3 is 16 amino acids long. V shed 7 bases, J shed 4 bases, and the junction held 15 bases outside the gene matches. From germline, CDR1 is SNHLY and CDR2 FYNNEI. CDR3 sequence reads: CASTNPMQDRGYEQYF. Here the CDR3 DNA reads TGTGCCAGCACGAACCCAATGCAAGACAGGGGTTACGAGCAGTACTTC.

The V gene is TRBV5-1, the J gene TRBJ2-3; the D is unclear. The germline CDR1 and CDR2 sequences are SGHRS and YFSETQ. The CDR3 consists of 14 residues. V was trimmed by 0 bases and J by 6 bases, leaving 11 bases between them. CDR3 coding DNA: TGCGCCAGCAGCTTGGACTCGGCGGCGGATACGCAGTATTTT. Translated: CASSLDSAADTQYF.

This clone was seen more than once but under ten times. The chain uses TRBV5-6 and TRBJ1-1; D remains unclear. CDR1 and CDR2 from the germline V gene are SGHDT and YYEEEE. V dropped 1 base and J dropped 3 bases, with 4 bases sitting between them. The CDR3 runs 12 residues. The CDR3: CASSLMDTEAFF. Here the CDR3 DNA reads TGTGCCAGCAGCTTGATGGACACTGAAGCTTTCTTT.

The V gene is TRBV6-5, the J gene TRBJ1-5, with 8 bases identical to TRBD1. The CDR3 runs 14 residues. CDR1 is MNHEY, CDR2 SVGAGI, per germline. V shed 5 bases and J 7 bases; nucleotides not matched to a gene: 7. DNA for the CDR3: TGTGCCAGCAGTCCGGACAGGGTAAGACAGCCCCAGCATTTT. Encoded protein: CASSPDRVRQPQHF.

The chain recombines TRBV18 with TRBJ2-7, with 7 bases fitting TRBD2. This CDR3 has 16 residues. Trimming took 1 base from V and 0 from J; bases not matched to a gene: 6. The germline gives CDR1 KGHSH, CDR2 LQKENI. The CDR3 spells CASSPLGLGSSYEQYF. CDR3 nucleotide sequence: TGTGCCAGCTCACCACTCGGACTAGGGAGCTCCTACGAGCAGTACTTC.

The CDR3 sequence is CASTVLAGGHEQYF. DNA for the CDR3: TGTGCCAGCACCGTACTAGCGGGAGGCCACGAGCAGTACTTC. V gene TRBV6-5 combines with J gene TRBJ2-7; 12 nucleotides agree with TRBD2. CDR3 length: 14 amino acids. The V and J ends lost 7 bases and 5 bases, in that order; junction bases with no gene match: 6. CDR1 and CDR2 (germline): MNHEY, SVGAGI.

V usage is TRBV27 and J usage is TRBJ2-2; D remains ambiguous. The CDR3 length is 16 residues. V was cut by 5 bases and J by 2 bases, with 15 bases left in between. In germline, CDR1 is MNHEY, CDR2 SMNVEV (reference sequence). The CDR3: CASSPAGGGNTGELFF. CDR3 in DNA: TGTGCCAGCAGTCCCGCCGGTGGCGGCAACACCGGGGAGCTGTTTTTT.

V and J are TRBV7-9 and TRBJ2-5; D remains unclear. The V end was cut by 5 bases, the J end by 7 bases, with 14 bases between. The CDR3 runs 13 residues. The V gene's germline CDR1 is SEHNR and CDR2 FQNEAQ (reference sequence). In DNA, the CDR3 is TGTGCCAGCAGCCCTCAGACTTCGGGGACCCAGTACTTC. Its protein is CASSPQTSGTQYF.

This clone was recorded a few times. In the same sample, other DNA sequences code for this CDR3. V and J are TRBV5-1 and TRBJ2-7; D not certain. The V gene's germline CDR1 is SGHRS and CDR2 YFSETQ. Trimming removed 4 bases at V and 1 base at J, with 9 bases between. CDR3 length: 13 residues. CDR3 coding DNA: TGCGCCAGCAGCCCGACTGGTTCCTACGAGCAGTACTTC. Translating it yields CASSPTGSYEQYF. The variable domain in full, with the rest retrieved from reference TRBV5-1 and TRBJ2-7, is KAGVTQTPRYLIKTRGQQVTLSCSPISGHRSVSWYQQTPGQGLQFLFEYFSETQRNKGNFPGRFSGRQFSNSRSEMNVSTLELGDSALYLCASSPTGSYEQYFGPGTRLTVT.

The chain is built from TRBV18 and TRBJ2-6, with 7 positions matching TRBD1. Germline V lookup: CDR1 KGHSH, CDR2 LQKENI. This CDR3 spans 20 amino acids. With V trimmed by 4 bases and J by 1 base, 16 bases remained unmatched. CDR3 in amino acids: CASSLTMARGHWSGANVLTF. DNA of the CDR3: TGTGCCAGCTCACTTACCATGGCTAGGGGGCATTGGTCTGGGGCCAACGTCCTGACTTTC.

The rearrangement links TRBV7-8 to TRBJ2-2; D uncertain. Trimming removed 1 base from V and 5 bases from J, with 11 bases in between. Germline V CDR1 and CDR2: SGHVS, FQNEAQ. The CDR3 spans 15 residues. This chain's CDR3 is CASSLGALGTGELFF. CDR3 bases: TGTGCCAGCAGCTTAGGGGCCCTCGGGACCGGGGAGCTGTTTTTT.

This clone has just one count. The genes are TRBV2 and TRBJ2-3, with 10 positions matching TRBD2. CDR3 length equals 18 residues. From germline, CDR1 is SNHLY and CDR2 FYNNEI. The trim removed 2 bases at V and 6 bases at J, leaving 14 bases unmatched. DNA for the CDR3: TGTGCCAGCAGTGAATTAGGGGTATTTTCTAGCGGGAGTGATACGCAGTATTTT. Translating gives CASSELGVFSSGSDTQYF.

The CDR3 DNA follows: TGTGCCAGCAGCTTTGGGGACAGAGGGGGGTCCTACAATGAGCAGTTCTTC. It is translated as CASSFGDRGGSYNEQFF. V is TRBV11-1 and J is TRBJ2-1, with D tentatively TRBD1 (7 bases). There are 17 residues in the CDR3. Trimming removed 3 bases at V and 1 base at J, with 16 bases between. Per the germline V gene, CDR1 is SGHAT and CDR2 is FQDESV (reference sequence). Looking up the rest from reference TRBV11-1 and TRBJ2-1 gives the full variable domain: EAEVAQSPRYKITEKSQAVAFWCDPISGHATLYWYRQILGQGPELLVQFQDESVVDDSQLPKDRFSAERLKGVDSTLKIQPAELGDSAMYLCASSFGDRGGSYNEQFFGPGTRLTVL.

The chain links TRBV5-4 to TRBJ2-3; 8 positions match TRBD2. The CDR3 runs 15 residues. CDR1 and CDR2 from the germline V gene are SGHNT and YYREEE (reference sequence). Trimming at V came to 0 bases and at J to 6 bases, leaving 6 bases not matched to a gene. This chain's CDR3 is CASSLEDSGMDTQYF. CDR3 in DNA: TGTGCCAGCAGCTTGGAGGATAGCGGGATGGATACGCAGTATTTT.

The rearrangement links TRBV7-8 to TRBJ2-4; D gene ambiguous. The CDR3 has 14 amino acids. V was pared by 5 bases and J by 1 base, with 9 bases between. Germline CDR1 reads SGHVS; CDR2 reads FQNEAQ. CDR3 sequence: CASSIGSAKNIQYF. The CDR3 nucleotides read TGTGCCAGCAGCATCGGTTCGGCCAAAAACATTCAGTACTTC.

CDR3 in amino acids: CPTKVERGYEQYF. The CDR3, as DNA: TGTCCCACCAAGGTGGAGCGGGGCTACGAGCAGTACTTC. This chain connects TRBV25-1 to TRBJ2-7; TRBD2 matches 7 bases. The CDR3 totals 13 residues. Per the germline V gene, CDR1 is MGHDK and CDR2 is SYGVNS.

The chain couples TRBV28 to TRBJ2-4; D is unresolved. CDR1 and CDR2 from the germline V gene are MDHEN and SYDVKM. The CDR3 spans 14 residues. V gave up 6 bases and J gave up 4 bases, with 13 bases separating them. CDR3 DNA sequence: TGTGCCAGCAGCGATCGTCTCGAGAAAAACATTCAGTACTTC. Protein sequence: CASSDRLEKNIQYF. Full variable domain (outside the CDR3, taken from reference TRBV28 and TRBJ2-4): DVKVTQSSRYLVKRTGEKVFLECVQDMDHENMFWYRQDPGLGLRLIYFSYDVKMKEKGDIPEGYSVSREKKERFSLILESASTNQTSMYLCASSDRLEKNIQYFGAGTRLSVL.